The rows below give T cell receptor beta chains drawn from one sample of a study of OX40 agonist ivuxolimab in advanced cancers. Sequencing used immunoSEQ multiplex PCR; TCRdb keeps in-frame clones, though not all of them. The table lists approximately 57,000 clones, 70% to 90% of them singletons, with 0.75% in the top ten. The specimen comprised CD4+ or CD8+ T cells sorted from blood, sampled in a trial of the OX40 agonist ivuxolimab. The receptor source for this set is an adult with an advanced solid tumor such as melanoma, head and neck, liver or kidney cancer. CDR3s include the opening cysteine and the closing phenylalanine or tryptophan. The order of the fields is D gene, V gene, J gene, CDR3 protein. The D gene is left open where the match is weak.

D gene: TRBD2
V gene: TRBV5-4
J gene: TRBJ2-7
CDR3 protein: CASSLGVGLAGLTYEQYF

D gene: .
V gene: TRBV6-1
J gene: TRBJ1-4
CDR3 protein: CASSTLGNEKLFF

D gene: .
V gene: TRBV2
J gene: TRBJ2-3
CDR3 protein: CASSEAPLGSDTQYF

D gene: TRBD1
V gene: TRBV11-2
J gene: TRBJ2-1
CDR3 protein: CASSSTGTGYYEQFF

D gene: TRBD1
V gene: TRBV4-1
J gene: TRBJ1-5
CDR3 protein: CASSQDDQGAGFRQPQHF

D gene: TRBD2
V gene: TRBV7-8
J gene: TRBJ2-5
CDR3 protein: CASSVTSGGAEETQYF

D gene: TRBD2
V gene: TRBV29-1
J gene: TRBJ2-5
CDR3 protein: CSGTSSGGAQETQYF

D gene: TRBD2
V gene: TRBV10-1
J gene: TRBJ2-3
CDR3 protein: CASSEGTSGFTDTQYF

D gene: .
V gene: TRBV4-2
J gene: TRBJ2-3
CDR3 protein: CASSPRGDTQYF

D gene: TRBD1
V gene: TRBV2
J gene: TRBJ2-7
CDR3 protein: CASSPLQGYEQYF

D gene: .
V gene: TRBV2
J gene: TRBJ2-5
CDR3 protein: CASRIAGRETQYF

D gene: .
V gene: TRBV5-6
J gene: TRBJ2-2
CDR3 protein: CASSLDRGSPNTGELFF